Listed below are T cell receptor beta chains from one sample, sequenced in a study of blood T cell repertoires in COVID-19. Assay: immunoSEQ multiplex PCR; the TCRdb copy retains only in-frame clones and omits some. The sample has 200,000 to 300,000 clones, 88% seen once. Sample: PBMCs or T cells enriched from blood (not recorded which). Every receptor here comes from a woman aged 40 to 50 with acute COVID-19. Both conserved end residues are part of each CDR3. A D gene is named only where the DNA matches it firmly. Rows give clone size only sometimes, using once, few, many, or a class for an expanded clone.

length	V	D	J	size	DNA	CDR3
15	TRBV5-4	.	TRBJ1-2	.	TGTGCCAGCAGCCCTAATGTCAGGCCCTTTTATGGCTACACCTTC	CASSPNVRPFYGYTF
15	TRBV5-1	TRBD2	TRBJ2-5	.	TGCGCCAGCAGCAGACTAGCGGGAGGTGGAGGGACCCAGTACTTC	CASSRLAGGGGTQYF
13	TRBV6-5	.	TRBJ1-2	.	TGTGCCAGCAGTTACTCGAGAGGGACAGGCTACACCTTC	CASSYSRGTGYTF
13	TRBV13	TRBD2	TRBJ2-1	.	TGTGCCAGCACCGTAGCGGGCATCAATGAGCAGTTCTTC	CASTVAGINEQFF
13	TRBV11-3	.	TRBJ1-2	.	TGTGCCAGCAGCTTATTAGGGGAGGTTGGCTACACCTTC	CASSLLGEVGYTF
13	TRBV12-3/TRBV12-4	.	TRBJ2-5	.	TGTGCCAGCAGTGGACAGTTCCAAGAGACCCAGTACTTC	CASSGQFQETQYF
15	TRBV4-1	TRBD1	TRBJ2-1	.	TGCGCCAGCAGCCAAGGACAGGGGGTTTACAATGAGCAGTTCTTC	CASSQGQGVYNEQFF
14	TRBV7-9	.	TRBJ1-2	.	TGTGCCAGCAGTCCGTGGCAGGCGACCCTTGGCTACACCTTC	CASSPWQATLGYTF
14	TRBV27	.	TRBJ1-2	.	TGTGCCAGCAGTTTAACTAGGACGAGTGCGGGCTACACCTTC	CASSLTRTSAGYTF
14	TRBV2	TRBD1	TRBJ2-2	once	TGTGCCAGCAGAACAGGGGAAGGCACCGGGGAGCTGTTTTTT	CASRTGEGTGELFF
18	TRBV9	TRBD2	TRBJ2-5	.	TGTGCCAGCAGCGTCACCCCGCGGGGGGGGAGTTCCGGAGAGACCCAGTACTTC	CASSVTPRGGSSGETQYF
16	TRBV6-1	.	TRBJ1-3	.	TGTGCCAGCAGTGTGTTTATGGGGGCGGCTGGAAACACCATATATTTT	CASSVFMGAAGNTIYF
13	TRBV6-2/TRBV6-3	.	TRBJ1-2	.	TGTGCCAGCAGCCAGACAGCTATGTCAGGCTACACCTTC	CASSQTAMSGYTF
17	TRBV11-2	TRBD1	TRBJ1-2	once	TGTGCCAGCAGGAAAGGTGGGACAGAGGAATGGCGGCGTGGCTACACCTTC	CASRKGGTEEWRRGYTF
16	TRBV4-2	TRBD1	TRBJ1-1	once	TGTGCCAGCAGCCAAGAAGGGACAGGGGTGAGCACTGAAGCTTTCTTT	CASSQEGTGVSTEAFF